This T cell receptor (beta chain) is drawn from a study of T cell responses to AZD1222 COVID-19 vaccine. Study-level findings and limits: The study reported that nearly half of spike-specific TCRs target unmutated variant regions. Increased Spike-specific TCR breadth and depth were observed after two AZD1222 doses.

Here immunoSEQ multiplex PCR was the method, and the copy in TCRdb shows in-frame clones only, minus some. Of tens of thousands of clones detected, around 80% appear once; the ten largest clones hold 20%. Trimming at V came to 4 bases and at J to 5 bases, leaving 14 bases not matched to a gene. Germline CDR1 and CDR2: MNHEY and SMNVEV (reference sequence). This CDR3 is built from 17 residues. With regard to this clone: Antigen unknown.

This receptor was identified in an adult in good health. This rearrangement joins TRBV27 to TRBJ2-3; 8 nucleotides align to TRBD2. Material: peripheral blood, obtained on day 0 of MenACWY control vaccination. CDR3: CASSSPALGLVKDTQYF. DNA of the CDR3: TGTGCCAGCAGTTCCCCGGCCCTGGGACTAGTGAAAGATACGCAGTATTTT.